The sequence of this T cell receptor (beta chain) was determined in a study of T cell responses to AZD1222 COVID-19 vaccine. Study-wide results and caveats: Vaccine-related CD4 TCRs covered spike, predominating at 160-218 and 743-854. Donors, mostly white British, included more females; clonal diversity was possibly underestimated.

The CDR3 sequence is 17 residues long. The V end lost 1 base, the J end lost 1 base, and 16 bases lay between the germline ends. CDR1 and CDR2 (germline): LGHDT, YNNKEL (reference sequence). Notes on this clone: Antigen: not known.

Measured with immunoSEQ multiplex PCR; TCRdb has only the in-frame clones, and not every one. In the table there are under 95,000 clones, about 88% of which are singletons. Pooling was applied to second doses at about 4 or about 12 weeks. This sequence originates from an adult who received the AZD1222 COVID-19 vaccine. The sequenced sample was peripheral blood, obtained 28 days after the second AZD1222 dose. The J gene is TRBJ1-2, the V gene TRBV3-1 (or the pseudogene TRBV3-2), with D unresolved. CDR3 sequence (DNA): TGTGCCAGCAGCCAAGCGGCGTCAGCTTCTATTAACTATGGCTACACCTTC. Translating it yields CASSQAASASINYGYTF.